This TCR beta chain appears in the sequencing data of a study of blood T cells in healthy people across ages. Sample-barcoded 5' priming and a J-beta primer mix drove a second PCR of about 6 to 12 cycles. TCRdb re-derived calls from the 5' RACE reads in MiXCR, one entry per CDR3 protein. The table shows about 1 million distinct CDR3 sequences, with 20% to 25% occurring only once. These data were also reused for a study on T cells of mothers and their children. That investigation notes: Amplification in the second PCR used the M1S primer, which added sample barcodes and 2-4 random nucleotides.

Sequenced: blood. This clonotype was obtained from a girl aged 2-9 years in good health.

CDR3 nucleotide sequence: TGTGCCAGCAGCGAACCGAACACTGAAGCTTTCTTT. Protein sequence: CASSEPNTEAFF. This chain connects TRBV7-8 to TRBJ1-1; D remains unclear. The ends were cut back, 5 bases at V and 1 base at J, with 5 bases in the middle. Germline V gene lookup returns CDR1 SGHVS and CDR2 FQNEAQ. The CDR3 spans 12 residues.